This T cell receptor beta chain is drawn from a study of cytomegalovirus exposure and HLA in healthy donors (TCRdb year 2017). Concerning the study at large: According to an earlier analysis of a few hundred of the donors, 150 million to 200 million T cells yielded some 110 million unique TCR beta sequences and more than 250 Gb of sequence data. About 300 gigabases of sequencing data and 78 million or so unique TCR sequences were included in an early release covering roughly 600 HLA-typed donors. The later analysis used no new phenotypic data to find candidate immune exposures, relying instead on TCR beta sequences and their occurrence across donors. Typing coverage differed by locus: A, B, C, DRB1 and DQB1 were typed in roughly 620-630 donors, DQA1 in about 500, DPA1 in 600 to 610, and DPB1 in 450 to 480. Of the 350 to 450 genotyped donors, 70% to 90% were placed in the genetic ancestry cluster associated with self-reported Caucasian donors. All discovery cohort repertoires had been generated using a single sequencing platform. Donor age, sex, ethnicity and CMV serostatus were compiled together with the repertoire data. Besides the first cohort of more than 650 subjects, a separate validation cohort made up of over 95 different subjects was used. Across 398 genotyped donors of the cohort, an average of about 200,000 unique TCR beta nucleotide sequences per donor were sequenced, and roughly a sixth of those sequences were non-productive. In a later genetic analysis, genome-wide SNP genotypes for about 55% of the roughly 700 donors were used, and that subset was treated as a discovery cohort. A later analysis re-examined previously published TCR beta repertoires from around 670 donors and added high-resolution HLA genotyping to investigate patterns of TCR occurrence. To predict cytomegalovirus infection status, the study combined high-throughput TCR immunosequencing, statistical association of individual TCRs with disease status, and machine learning. Both class I and class II loci were covered by HLA typing, at four-digit resolution. Roughly 5 DR-DQ haplotypes were handled as single units for association and clustering, since linkage in the cohort was strong. An earlier analysis of some 600 of the donors applied high-throughput TCR beta sequencing to assess whether each TCR beta V gene segment acted as functional or pseudogenic. The study aimed to test whether cataloging public T cell receptors could reveal signatures of past pathogen exposure. The T cell repertoires of some 700 subjects were profiled by immunosequencing and related to cytomegalovirus serostatus. What the authors observed across the whole study: Strong co-occurrence of HLA alleles, especially DR and DQ, made assigning TCR associations to individual alleles difficult. Broadly in line with IMGT annotations, most TCR beta V segments showed up in productive rearrangements about 87% or about 30% of the time in an earlier analysis of several hundred of the donors. In a later genetic analysis, fewer N-insertions in productive TCRs were reported among donors in an Asian-associated ancestry cluster than the roughly 710-donor mean. Specific HLA alleles were associated with over 15,000 TCR beta sequences at a false discovery rate of 0.05 in a later analysis. CMV serostatus was the only immune exposure information available for the cohort. In a later analysis, most CMV-associated TCR beta chains were found to appear HLA-restricted, with HLA associations seemingly driven largely by CMV exposure. Only TCR beta chains were sequenced in this cohort, and the absence of alpha or paired-chain data limited detectable features. Some IMGT-functional V segments, including TRBV6-2 and TRBV6-3, could not be distinguished by the 87-base-pair reads and were therefore excluded. According to a later analysis, TCR association rates differed among HLA loci, with DRB1 alleles showing the most associated TCRs and HLA-C alleles showing the fewest. Presence/absence analyses assumed roughly uniform sequencing depth across donors, an assumption that may not hold. A later analysis reported that several top co-occurrence clusters appeared linked to parvovirus B19, influenza, CMV and Epstein-Barr virus. According to the authors, the approach could potentially be generalized to other disease states and immunological phenotypes. Linkage disequilibrium might explain the correlated functional status among segregating V segments, but an unknown experimental factor could not be excluded. Because counts were too low, under 20 rarely observed V segments, including chromosome 9 orphons, were left out of the earlier analysis of 500 to 750 of the donors. Cytomegalovirus status was reported to be diagnosed by the classifier with high specificity and sensitivity in both the original and validation cohorts. A cluster of highly shared sequence variants was judged likely to represent a technical artifact of the sequencing pipeline. Compared with equally common non-associated chains, HLA-associated TCR beta chains in a later analysis were more clonally expanded and had lower generation probabilities. In vitro tests confirmed that a few of the cytomegalovirus-associated TCR beta chains recognize cytomegalovirus antigens. V-gene and J-gene trimming of TCR beta chains was associated with a missense DCLRE1C variant in a later genetic analysis, and the association was replicated in an independent cohort. The study listed around 160 TCR beta chains as associated with cytomegalovirus. Most TCR sequences were seen in very few donors, while some public TCRs were found in many individuals. A further reported finding was that TCR beta sequences accurately predicted the HLA-A and HLA-B alleles for most subjects in the first cohort. Because some donors lacked HLA typing at each locus, the association tests relied only on the typed subset.

Its CDR3 holds 18 amino acids, cysteine through phenylalanine. The retained sequence is limited to the CDR3, 54 bases, with the frame set at the first base. V loses 1 base at its end and J loses 4 bases; junction bases beyond the gene matches: 13. The germline V gene sets CDR1 to ENHRY and CDR2 to SYGVKD. In total, around 600 healthy bone marrow donors made up the cohort. At the time of sampling, all cohort members were nominally healthy, though unrecorded immune exposures were likely present. The donor was CMV seropositive and belonged to the group of a few hundred seropositive cohort members. Every donor gave a peripheral blood sample, and the peripheral blood mononuclear cells from that sample were used for TCR beta sequencing. The Qiagen DNeasy Blood Extraction Kit was used to extract genomic DNA from the blood cell samples. Notes on this clone: There is no known antigen for this receptor. No much larger clonotype is one base removed from it; base qualities were not supplied.

Libraries were made using the immunoSEQ multiplex PCR assay. For the multiplex PCR, a mixture combining 60 forward primers for TCR Vbeta segments and 13 reverse primers for TCR Jbeta segments was used. Amplification of the CDR3 region of rearranged TCR beta genes was performed with a multiplex PCR assay on genomic DNA. The amplified TCR beta libraries were sequenced on the Illumina HiSeq System as 87-base-pair reads. The authors' pipeline ran thus. A later analysis counted about 76 million unique TCR beta chains across the 700 or so repertoires, and roughly 9.9 million of these chains were shared by at least two donors. Raw reads were error-corrected and collapsed into unique sequences with a nearest-neighbor algorithm that merged closely related sequences to remove PCR and sequencing errors. Alignment of CDR3 sequences to IMGT reference sequences was used to assign V, D and J gene segments. For a sequence to be retained, a match of at least six nucleotides to both a V gene segment and a J gene segment was required. A rearrangement was called productive if the CDR3 had no stop codons and remained in frame with V and J, and every other rearrangement was called non-productive. CDR3 was defined by IMGT convention, running from the second conserved V-encoded cysteine to the conserved J-encoded phenylalanine. In an earlier analysis of 500 to 650 of the donors, sequences lacking an unambiguous match to a single V gene segment were excluded. An earlier analysis of 587 of the donors called V segments functional above 56.7% productive rearrangements and segregating when the between-donor standard deviation exceeded 5%. A statistical classification framework was built to diagnose cytomegalovirus status from the catalog of TCR beta chain sequences. In a later analysis, TCR nucleotide sequences were compared against IMGT/GENE-DB human TR gene sequences so that V and J genes could be assigned. In a later analysis, CDR3 sequences and most-parsimonious VDJ recombination scenarios were assigned using the TCRdist pipeline. In a later analysis, every TCR beta chain was defined by the combination of its CDR3 amino acid sequence and its V-gene family, and reads without a unique V-gene family were dropped. To address suspected cross-contamination and a sequencing artifact, a later analysis removed around 600 highly shared, low-generation-probability nucleotide sequences. A later analysis calculated a clonal expansion index for each public chain from normalized within-repertoire ranks of inferred template counts. In a later analysis, generation probabilities were computed with a VDJ recombination model fitted to out-of-frame rearrangements, and the resulting probabilities were checked against IGoR. In a later analysis, hypergeometric tests were used to score TCR-TCR, TCR-HLA and TCR-CMV co-occurrence, with a repertoire-size bias correction applied to TCR pairs. To estimate false discovery rates, a later analysis permuted the HLA or CMV assignments 20 times. In a later analysis, co-occurring TCRs were grouped with DBSCAN, and TCRdist sequence similarity was added when clustering was performed within HLA-allele-positive subsets. Repertoires with fewer than 30,000 or more than 120,000 public chains were left out of co-occurrence clustering, as were five repertoires with anomalous nucleotide sharing. TCRdb limited this immuneACCESS table to in-frame rearrangements with V and J called. A share of clones is missing; checked studies link under half to unresolved V genes, and the rest is unexplained. The V and J calls and clone size were taken over from that table, and D and trimming were inferred from the DNA. The sample records some 100,000 clones, under 85% of which are singletons. Of the sample, about 7.7% falls within the top ten clones.

Sequences were obtained from PBMCs. The receptor comes from a woman aged 45 to 65 in good health and CMV-seropositive. This sequence uses TRBV10-3 and TRBJ2-7; TRBD2 agrees with 10 junctional bases. The sequenced DNA: TGTGCCATCAGTGAGTTAGGGTGGTTAGCGGGGGGCCGGTACGAGCAGTACTTC. It translates as CAISELGWLAGGRYEQYF.